This T cell receptor (beta chain) is from a study of blood T cell repertoires in COVID-19. Study as a whole: Acute and convalescent COVID-19 samples came from the United States, Italy and Spain. T cells, B-cell-depleted T cells, or PBMCs provided the cDNA or gDNA that served as material.

During active infection, Seattle patients enrolled and were then monitored through disease. In the study's own analysis: Amplification with reference gene primers provided the estimates of nucleated cell counts. Profiling relied on immunoSEQ multiplex PCR, and the TCRdb table lists in-frame clones only, not all of them. The DNA was the basis for D and trimming; V, J and clone size are from that table. The sample carries fewer than 300,000 clones, about 89% recorded once. Sequencing input: peripheral blood. The sequence derives from a woman in her 30s with COVID-19, enrolled during active disease.

CDR3 sequence: CASSLSTGSGNTIYF. In DNA form, the CDR3 reads TGTGCCAGCAGCTTAAGTACGGGATCTGGAAACACCATATATTTT. The chain joins TRBV7-2 to TRBJ1-3; D is unresolved. The V gene lost 2 bases and the J gene lost 1 base, with 9 bases spanning the gap. There are 15 residues in the CDR3. Germline assignment: CDR1 SGHTA and CDR2 FQGNSA.